The rows below give T cell receptor beta chains drawn from one sample of a study of T cell changes during pregnancy in multiple sclerosis. Using immunoSEQ multiplex PCR, the repertoire was profiled, and TCRdb retains in-frame clones only, with some absent. The profile shows roughly 38,000 clones, roughly 91% of them singletons. Sequencing used CD4+ T cells from peripheral blood mononuclear cells, obtained in the third trimester of pregnancy. These receptors were obtained from a female donor with multiple sclerosis, enrolled in a pregnancy study. CDR3s leave out the opening cysteine and the closing phenylalanine or tryptophan.

V: TRBV6-5
J: TRBJ1-2
CDR3: ASSPTGPGSYGYT

V: TRBV2
J: TRBJ2-5
CDR3: ASSVGGETQY

V: TRBV29-1
J: TRBJ2-5
CDR3: SVEERTGILEETQY

V: TRBV2
J: TRBJ2-7
CDR3: ASKNGYSRTYEQY

V: TRBV7-3
J: TRBJ2-2
CDR3: ASSLQDTGELF

V: TRBV9
J: TRBJ2-5
CDR3: ASSVASGRQETQY

V: TRBV7-7
J: TRBJ2-1
CDR3: ASSFKAGVGVDEQF

V: TRBV5-1
J: TRBJ2-3
CDR3: ASSLLAGGGDTQY

V: TRBV19
J: TRBJ1-2
CDR3: ASSISTGSGLANYGYT

V: TRBV4-1
J: TRBJ1-1
CDR3: ASSSAGQLGSMNTEAF

V: TRBV5-1
J: TRBJ2-1
CDR3: ASSLVGSRYNEQF

V: TRBV7-7
J: TRBJ2-1
CDR3: ASSLSTGSYNEQF

V: TRBV15
J: TRBJ1-2
CDR3: ATSRATGVWGYGYT

V: TRBV7-7
J: TRBJ2-7
CDR3: ASSSKLGVEQY

V: TRBV5-1
J: TRBJ2-5
CDR3: ASSSEGTGRWETQY

V: TRBV7-3
J: TRBJ1-1
CDR3: ASSFDTNTEAF

V: TRBV10-3
J: TRBJ2-7
CDR3: AISETGQSSYEQY

V: TRBV10-1
J: TRBJ2-5
CDR3: ASSERGGGETQY

V: TRBV28
J: TRBJ2-7
CDR3: ASSPKRQGRTSEAYEQY

V: TRBV5-1
J: TRBJ1-2
CDR3: ASSLAGGGYT

V: TRBV9
J: TRBJ1-4
CDR3: ASSERGTDEKLF

V: TRBV4-1
J: TRBJ1-4
CDR3: ASSQEETGVREKLF

V: TRBV18
J: TRBJ1-3
CDR3: ASSPETGGSNTIY

V: TRBV18
J: TRBJ2-5
CDR3: ASSAGTGSKETQY

V: TRBV7-2
J: TRBJ1-2
CDR3: ASSSRAGNYGYT

V: TRBV15
J: TRBJ2-5
CDR3: ATSERAGTRKETQY

V: TRBV7-2
J: TRBJ1-4
CDR3: ASSEQGGGVKLF

V: TRBV5-8
J: TRBJ2-2
CDR3: ASSLGGGGNTGELF

V: TRBV4-1
J: TRBJ2-7
CDR3: ASSLSGYYEQY

V: TRBV6-6
J: TRBJ1-3
CDR3: ASIPSRSGNTIY

V: TRBV6-6
J: TRBJ2-5
CDR3: ASSYSEFQETQY

V: TRBV5-1
J: TRBJ2-7
CDR3: ASSLGQGADEQY

V: TRBV27
J: TRBJ2-7
CDR3: ASRRVPSYEQY

V: TRBV5-4
J: TRBJ2-4
CDR3: ASSLGLAGAKNIQY

V: TRBV7-2
J: TRBJ2-7
CDR3: ASSSTQVTEQY

V: TRBV7-9
J: TRBJ2-2
CDR3: ASSLARGNTGELF

V: TRBV10-3
J: TRBJ1-2
CDR3: AIRTLPGQENYGYT

V: TRBV6-5
J: TRBJ2-7
CDR3: ASSYVAGPYEQY

V: TRBV14
J: TRBJ2-5
CDR3: ASSQLGREETQY

V: TRBV11-3
J: TRBJ2-7
CDR3: ASSLAQGAKQY

V: TRBV19
J: TRBJ1-3
CDR3: ASGDRSSGNTIY

V: TRBV7-7
J: TRBJ1-3
CDR3: ASSLTAGNTIY

V: TRBV7-2
J: TRBJ2-7
CDR3: ASSQGGTGGYEQY

V: TRBV25-1
J: TRBJ2-7
CDR3: ASSATGLYEQY

V: TRBV11-2
J: TRBJ2-5
CDR3: ASSLARAHQETQY

V: TRBV5-4
J: TRBJ1-6
CDR3: ASSFGRDRGSPLH

V: TRBV7-9
J: TRBJ1-6
CDR3: ASSLTGDSPLH

V: TRBV5-6
J: TRBJ1-1
CDR3: ASSFLGDRGRTEAF